The sequence of this T cell receptor (beta chain) was determined in a study of blood T cell repertoires in COVID-19. Study information: COVID-19 samples, acute and convalescent, were from the United States, Italy and Spain. From T cells, B-cell-depleted T cells, or PBMCs came the material, which was cDNA or gDNA.

Trimming took 6 bases from V and 5 from J; bases not matched to a gene: 13. The CDR3 covers 15 residues. Germline V gene lookup returns CDR1 SQVTM and CDR2 ANQGSEA. Per the authors' pipeline: Quantification of nucleated cells was approximated via reference gene primer amplification. TCRdb keeps only in-frame clones here, not all; method: immunoSEQ multiplex PCR. V, J and clone size are taken as reported in that table, and D and trimming were inferred from the DNA itself. The sample yields roughly 120,000 clones, roughly 70% seen once. This chain connects TRBV29-1 to TRBJ2-5, with 9 bases fitting TRBD2. The sample comprised peripheral blood. This TCR derives from a human donor with acute or convalescent COVID-19. The donor label of this sample is uncertain. The CDR3 loop reads CSVPRRGGAEETQYF. For the CDR3, the DNA is TGCAGCGTCCCAAGGCGCGGGGGGGCCGAGGAGACCCAGTACTTC.